This T cell receptor (beta chain) was sequenced during a study of T-cell memory formation after mild COVID-19. Findings and caveats of the study: There was no confirmation that second-wave clones peaking on day 37 were SARS-CoV-2 specific. Day 15 to 85 contracting clones showed balanced CD4/CD8; day 15 to 37 expanders favored CD4+. Mainly in CM and EM were contracting CD4+ clones; CD8+ were in EMRA.

The CDR3 is 15 residues long. The germline V gene encodes CDR1 MGHDK and CDR2 SYGVNS. V gave up 3 bases and J gave up 10 bases, with 16 bases separating them. Regarding this clonotype: Its antigen is as yet unknown.

Constant-segment primers were used for 5'RACE, and the resulting TCR alpha and TCR beta cDNA libraries carried sample barcodes and UMIs. Using its own MiXCR run on the 5' RACE reads, TCRdb lists one record per CDR3 protein. Seen here are 550,000 to 600,000 distinct CDR3 sequences, 15% to 20% observed once, and the top ten hold roughly 8%. Source material: PBMCs or a T cell subset sorted from them (not recorded which). The chain couples TRBV25-1 to TRBJ1-6; no firm D call. The TCR sequence derives from an adult woman who had mild COVID-19 (a few samples of this study predate the infection). Cell type and time point are not known. The CDR3 bases are TGTGCCAGCAGTGACCAGGTTTCATTAAACTCACCCCTCCACTTT. Encoded protein: CASSDQVSLNSPLHF.